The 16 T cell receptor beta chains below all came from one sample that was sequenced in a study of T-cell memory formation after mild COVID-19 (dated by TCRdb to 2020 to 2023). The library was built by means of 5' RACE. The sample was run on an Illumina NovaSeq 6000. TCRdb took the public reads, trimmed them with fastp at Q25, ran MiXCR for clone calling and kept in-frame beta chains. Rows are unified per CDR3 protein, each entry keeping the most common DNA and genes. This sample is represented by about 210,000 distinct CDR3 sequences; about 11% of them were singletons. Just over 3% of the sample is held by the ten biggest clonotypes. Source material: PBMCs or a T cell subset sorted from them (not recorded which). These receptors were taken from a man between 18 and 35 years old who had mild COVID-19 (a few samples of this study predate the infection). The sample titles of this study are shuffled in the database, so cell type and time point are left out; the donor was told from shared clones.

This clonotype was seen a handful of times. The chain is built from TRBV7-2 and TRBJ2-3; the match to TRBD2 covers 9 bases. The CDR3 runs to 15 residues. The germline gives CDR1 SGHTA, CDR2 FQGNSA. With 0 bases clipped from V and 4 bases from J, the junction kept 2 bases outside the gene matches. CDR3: CASSLAAGGPDTQYF. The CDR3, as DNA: TGTGCCAGCAGCTTAGCGGCGGGGGGGCCAGATACGCAGTATTTT.

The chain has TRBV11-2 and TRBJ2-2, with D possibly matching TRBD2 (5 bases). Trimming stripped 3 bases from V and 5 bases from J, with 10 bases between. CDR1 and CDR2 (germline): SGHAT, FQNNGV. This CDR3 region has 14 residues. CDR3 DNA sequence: TGTGCCAGCAGCTTGGGAAGGGAGACCGGGGAGCTGTTTTTT. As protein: CASSLGRETGELFF.

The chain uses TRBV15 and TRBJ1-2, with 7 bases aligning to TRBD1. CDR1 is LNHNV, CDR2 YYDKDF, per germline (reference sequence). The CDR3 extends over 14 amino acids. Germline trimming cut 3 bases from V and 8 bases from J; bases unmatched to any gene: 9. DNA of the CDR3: TGTGCCACCAGCAGGTTTCGGCAGGGGGAAGGCTACACCTTC. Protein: CATSRFRQGEGYTF. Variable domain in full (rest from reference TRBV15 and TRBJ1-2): DAMVIQNPRYQVTQFGKPVTLSCSQTLNHNVMYWYQQKSSQAPKLLFHYYDKDFNNEADTPDNFQSRRPNTSFCFLDIRSPGLGDTAMYLCATSRFRQGEGYTFGSGTRLTVV.

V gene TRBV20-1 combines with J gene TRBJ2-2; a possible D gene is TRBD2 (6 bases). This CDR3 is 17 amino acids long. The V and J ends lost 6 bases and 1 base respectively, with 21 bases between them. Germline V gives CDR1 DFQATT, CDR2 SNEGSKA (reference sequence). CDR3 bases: TGCAGTGCCGCCTCAGACGCCGGGACTCAGAACACCGGGGAGCTGTTTTTT. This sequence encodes CSAASDAGTQNTGELFF.

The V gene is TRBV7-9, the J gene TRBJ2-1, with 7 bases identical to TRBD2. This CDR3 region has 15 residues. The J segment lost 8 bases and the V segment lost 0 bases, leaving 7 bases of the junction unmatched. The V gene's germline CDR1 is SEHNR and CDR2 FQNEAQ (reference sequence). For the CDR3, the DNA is TGTGCCAGCAGCTTAGCCGACTACCGGGGGGATGAGCAGTTCTTC. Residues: CASSLADYRGDEQFF.

The CDR3 DNA reads TGTGCCAGCGGCCGGACCACGACAGGGGGCTATGGCTACACCTTC. Amino acid sequence: CASGRTTTGGYGYTF. V usage is TRBV28 and J usage is TRBJ1-2; 9 nucleotides agree with TRBD1. J lost 4 bases, V lost 8 bases, and 11 bases had no gene match. Germline V CDR1 and CDR2: MDHEN, SYDVKM. The CDR3 extends over 15 amino acids.

The CDR3 here is CASSFPTPGDTQYF. DNA of the CDR3: TGTGCCAGCAGCTTTCCGACACCTGGAGATACGCAGTATTTT. This rearrangement joins TRBV7-2 to TRBJ2-3; D is ambiguous. Between the trimmed V and J ends, which lost 3 bases and 5 bases, there was a span of 12 bases. The germline CDR1 and CDR2 sequences are SGHTA and FQGNSA. This CDR3 is 14 amino acids long.

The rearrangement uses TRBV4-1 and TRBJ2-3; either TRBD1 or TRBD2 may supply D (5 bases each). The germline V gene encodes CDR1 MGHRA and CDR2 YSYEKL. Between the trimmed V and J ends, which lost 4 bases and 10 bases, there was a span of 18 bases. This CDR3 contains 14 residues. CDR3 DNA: TGCGCCAGCAGCCGCCCGGGGCGCAACGAGGCGCAGTATTTT. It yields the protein CASSRPGRNEAQYF.

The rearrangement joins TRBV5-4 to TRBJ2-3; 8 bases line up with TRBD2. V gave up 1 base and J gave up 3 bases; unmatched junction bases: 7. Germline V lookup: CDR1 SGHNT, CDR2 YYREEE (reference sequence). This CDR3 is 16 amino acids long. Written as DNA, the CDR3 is TGTGCCAGCAGCTTGAGAGTAGCGGGGTCTACAGATACGCAGTATTTT. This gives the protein CASSLRVAGSTDTQYF.

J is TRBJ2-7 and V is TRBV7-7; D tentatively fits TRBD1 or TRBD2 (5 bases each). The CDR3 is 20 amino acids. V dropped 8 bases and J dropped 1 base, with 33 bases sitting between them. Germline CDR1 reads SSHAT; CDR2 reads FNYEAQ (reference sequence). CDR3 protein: CASFVSPGAGRAYRSYEQYF. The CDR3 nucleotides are TGTGCCAGCTTCGTTAGTCCCGGGGCGGGCAGGGCCTACAGGTCCTACGAGCAGTACTTC.

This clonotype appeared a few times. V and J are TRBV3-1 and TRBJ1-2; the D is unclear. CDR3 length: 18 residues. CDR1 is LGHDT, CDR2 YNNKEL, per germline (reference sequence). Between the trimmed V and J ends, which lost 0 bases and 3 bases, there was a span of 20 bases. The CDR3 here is CASSQDAGSLRFYYGYTF. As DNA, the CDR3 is TGTGCCAGCAGCCAAGATGCTGGGTCTCTGCGATTCTACTATGGCTACACCTTC. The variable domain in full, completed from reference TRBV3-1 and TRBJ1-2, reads DTAVSQTPKYLVTQMGNDKSIKCEQNLGHDTMYWYKQDSKKFLKIMFSYNNKELIINETVPNRFSPKSPDKAHLNLHINSLELGDSAVYFCASSQDAGSLRFYYGYTFGSGTRLTVV.

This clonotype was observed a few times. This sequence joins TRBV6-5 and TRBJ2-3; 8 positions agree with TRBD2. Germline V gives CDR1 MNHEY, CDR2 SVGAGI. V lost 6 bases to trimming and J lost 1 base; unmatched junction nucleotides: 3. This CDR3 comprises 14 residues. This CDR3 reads CASRIGGGTDTQYF. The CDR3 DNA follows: TGTGCCAGCAGAATCGGGGGGGGCACAGATACGCAGTATTTT.

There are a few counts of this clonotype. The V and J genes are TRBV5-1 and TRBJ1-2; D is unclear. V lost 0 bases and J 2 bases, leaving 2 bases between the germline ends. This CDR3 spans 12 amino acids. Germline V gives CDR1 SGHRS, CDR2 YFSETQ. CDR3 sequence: CASSLANYGYTF. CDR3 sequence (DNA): TGCGCCAGCAGCTTGGCAAACTATGGCTACACCTTC.

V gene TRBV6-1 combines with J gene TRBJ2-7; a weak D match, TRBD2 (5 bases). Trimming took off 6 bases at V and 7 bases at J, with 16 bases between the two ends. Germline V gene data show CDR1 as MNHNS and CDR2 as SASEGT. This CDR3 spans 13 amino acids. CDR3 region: CASRADNPGEQYF. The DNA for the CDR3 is TGTGCCAGCAGAGCAGACAACCCGGGGGAGCAGTACTTC.

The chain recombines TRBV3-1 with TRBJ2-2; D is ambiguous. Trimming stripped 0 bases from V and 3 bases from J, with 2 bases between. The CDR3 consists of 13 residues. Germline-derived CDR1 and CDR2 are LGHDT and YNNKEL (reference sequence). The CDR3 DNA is TGTGCCAGCAGCCAAGAGTACACCGGGGAGCTGTTTTTT. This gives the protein CASSQEYTGELFF.

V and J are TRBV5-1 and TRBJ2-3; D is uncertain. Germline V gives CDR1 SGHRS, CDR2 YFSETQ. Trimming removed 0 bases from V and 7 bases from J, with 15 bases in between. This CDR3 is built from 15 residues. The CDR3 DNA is TGCGCCAGCAGCTTGGGGCCAGAGACTGGGAATACGCAGTATTTT. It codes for CASSLGPETGNTQYF.